This T cell receptor (beta chain) was sequenced in a study of T-cell memory formation after mild COVID-19. This clonotype was found many times. TCRdb itself ran the 5' RACE reads through MiXCR, one entry per CDR3 protein. The sample records 25,000 to 35,000 distinct CDR3 sequences, 20% to 25% being singletons. The CDR3 loop spans 15 amino acids. V shed 5 bases, J shed 6 bases, and the junction held 9 bases outside the gene matches. Germline V gene data show CDR1 as MDHEN and CDR2 as SYDVKM. The sequencing sample was made of PBMCs or a T cell subset sorted from them (not recorded which). This sequence joins TRBV28 and TRBJ1-4; TRBD1 matches 7 bases. This sequence was found in an adult who had mild COVID-19 (a few samples of this study predate the infection). Cell type and time point are not known. CDR3 coding DNA: TGTGCCAGCAGTGACCTGACAGGGCGGGATGAAAAACTGTTTTTT. This translates into CASSDLTGRDEKLFF.